These T cell receptor beta chains were read from a single sample in a study of cytomegalovirus exposure and HLA in healthy donors. Assay: immunoSEQ multiplex PCR; the TCRdb copy retains only in-frame clones and omits some. The data hold 90,000 to 150,000 clones, with around four fifths observed a single time. What was sequenced was PBMCs. Every receptor here comes from a woman in her thirties or forties in good health and CMV-seronegative. The CDR3 runs from the conserved cysteine through the conserved F or W. The D gene is left open where the match is weak. Clone size, where shown, is once, few, many, or a class for clones that have expanded.

j_call,v_call,clone_size,cdr3_length,d_call,cdr3_aa,cdr3_nt
TRBJ1-1,TRBV12-5,-,13,-,CASGLSSRLEAFF,TGTGCTAGTGGTCTCTCCTCTCGTCTTGAAGCTTTCTTT
TRBJ2-2,TRBV7-3,few,15,-,CASSPQGANTGELFF,TGTGCCAGCAGCCCCCAGGGCGCGAACACCGGGGAGCTGTTTTTT
TRBJ2-7,TRBV23-1,few,15,-,CASSQVAESSYEQYF,TGCGCCAGCAGCCAAGTAGCGGAGAGCTCCTACGAGCAGTACTTC
TRBJ2-1,TRBV4-1,-,19,TRBD2,CASSPGVAGGRGSYNEQFF,TGCGCCAGCAGCCCTGGAGTAGCGGGGGGGCGAGGGTCCTACAATGAGCAGTTCTTC
TRBJ2-5,TRBV28,once,14,-,CASSLGGRHETQYF,TGTGCCAGCAGTTTGGGGGGTAGACATGAGACCCAGTACTTC
TRBJ2-5,TRBV4-2,-,18,TRBD1,CASSPGSAQGADQETQYF,TGTGCCAGCAGCCCTGGATCCGCCCAGGGGGCAGACCAAGAGACCCAGTACTTC
TRBJ1-4,TRBV19,-,14,-,CASSMSVSNERVFF,TGTGCCAGTAGTATGAGCGTTTCTAATGAAAGAGTGTTTTTT
TRBJ2-4,TRBV19,-,13,-,CASTTPLANIQYF,TGTGCCAGTACTACCCCCCTCGCGAACATTCAGTACTTC
TRBJ1-5,TRBV4-2,-,13,-,CASSQDQRSSQHF,TGTGCCAGCAGCCAAGACCAGCGGTCTTCCCAGCATTTT
TRBJ2-7,TRBV5-6,-,13,-,CASSLAPVSEQYF,TGTGCCAGCAGCTTGGCTCCCGTTAGCGAGCAGTACTTC
TRBJ2-7,TRBV12-5,once,12,-,CASGLEEWEQYF,TGTGCTAGTGGTCTGGAGGAGTGGGAGCAGTACTTC
TRBJ2-7,TRBV4-3,few,14,-,CASSQEVGGREQYF,TGCGCCAGCAGCCAAGAAGTTGGAGGGAGGGAGCAGTACTTC
TRBJ2-1,TRBV5-1,-,18,-,CASSLDPRDTWEYNEQFF,TGCGCCAGCAGCCTAGACCCCCGGGACACCTGGGAATACAATGAGCAGTTCTTC
TRBJ1-1,TRBV7-2,once,16,-,CASSSYRDTLNTEAFF,TGTGCCAGCAGCTCCTACCGGGACACTTTGAACACTGAAGCTTTCTTT
TRBJ1-1,TRBV9,-,15,TRBD1,CASSDLRQGHTEAFF,TGTGCCAGCAGCGACCTCAGACAGGGACACACTGAAGCTTTCTTT
TRBJ1-2,TRBV28,-,12,-,CASSQSNYGYTF,TGTGCCAGCAGCCAGTCTAACTATGGCTACACCTTC
TRBJ1-5,TRBV6-4,-,13,-,CASSTQGGQPQHF,TGTGCCAGCAGTACGCAGGGCGGCCAGCCCCAGCATTTT
TRBJ2-4,TRBV5-1,-,15,-,CASSLDGGAVNIQYF,TGCGCCAGCAGCTTGGACGGCGGGGCCGTAAACATTCAGTACTTC
TRBJ2-1,TRBV9,-,13,-,CASSSRGGNEQFF,TGTGCCAGCAGCTCCAGAGGAGGGAATGAGCAGTTCTTC
TRBJ1-3,TRBV5-4,-,14,-,CASSDNMPGNTIYF,TGTGCCAGCAGCGATAACATGCCTGGAAACACCATATATTTT
TRBJ2-3,TRBV2,-,17,TRBD2,CASSPGRASGGTDTQYF,TGTGCCAGCAGCCCCGGGAGGGCTAGCGGGGGCACAGATACGCAGTATTTT
TRBJ2-2,TRBV28,-,15,-,CASSSGYRVAGELFF,TGTGCCAGCAGTTCAGGGTACAGGGTGGCCGGGGAGCTGTTTTTT